This T cell receptor beta chain stems from a study of cytomegalovirus exposure and HLA in healthy donors. Points from the study as a whole: In vitro assays verified that a few CMV-associated chains recognized CMV antigens specifically. According to the study, approximately 150 TCR beta chains were cytomegalovirus-associated.

CDR1 is MNHNY and CDR2 is SVGAGI in the germline V gene (reference sequence). CDR3 size: 13 residues. Trimming took off 3 bases at V and 7 bases at J, with 12 bases between the two ends. Method: immunoSEQ multiplex PCR; TCRdb's copy keeps in-frame clones and lacks some. The sample contains under 200,000 clones, roughly 86% of which appear only once. The table lists this clone with a count of one. Its matching antigen is unknown. This TCR was recovered from a woman aged 18-30 years in good health and CMV-seropositive. Material: PBMCs. V is TRBV6-6 and J is TRBJ2-5; maybe TRBD2 (5 bases). CDR3 sequence: CASSYTGRGTQYF. CDR3 DNA: TGTGCCAGCAGTTATACGGGTCGGGGGACCCAGTACTTC.